This T cell receptor (beta chain) was obtained from a study of blood T cells in healthy people across ages. The study, taken as a whole, reports: With donor CMV status unknown, expanded clonotype changes were possibly confounded.

The authors ran a second PCR of 7 to 11 cycles using a sample-barcoded 5' primer and a J-beta primer mix. Via MiXCR, TCRdb re-called the 5' RACE reads, giving one row per CDR3 protein. The sample contains 850,000 to 1,000,000 distinct CDR3 sequences, roughly 48% of which appear only once. The donors, healthy Caucasians from Russia, were aged 6 to 90. V was cut by 7 bases and J by 7 bases, with 11 bases left in between. Germline V CDR1 and CDR2: ENHRY, SYGVKD. The CDR3 extends over 13 amino acids. To note about this clonotype: What it binds is not known.

This chain joins TRBV10-3 and TRBJ1-6; tentatively, D is TRBD1 (5 bases). Sequencing was done on a sample of blood. The receptor was derived from a man aged 25 to 45 in good health. CDR3 in DNA: TGTGCCATCACGGCAGGGCGGAATTCACCCCTCCACTTT. This gives the protein CAITAGRNSPLHF.